This T cell receptor beta chain was recorded in a study of graft-versus-host responses after intestinal transplantation. Regarding this clone: What it recognizes is unknown.

Sequencing was performed with immunoSEQ multiplex PCR; in TCRdb, only in-frame clones are kept and a portion is missing. The sample includes about 50,000 clones, 85% to 95% of them seen just once. Germline CDR1 reads MNHEY; CDR2 reads SMNVEV (reference sequence). The CDR3 has 18 amino acids. V was pared by 5 bases and J by 3 bases, with 10 bases of the junction left unmatched. The sequence was collected from a human donor who was the organ donor for an intestinal transplant. V usage is TRBV27 and J usage is TRBJ2-1; 13 nucleotides line up with TRBD2. The sequences come from unstimulated CD4+ T cells sorted from spleen or lymph node cells, collected before transplant. The CDR3 nucleotides are TGTGCCAGCAGTCCCCAAGTAGGACTAGCGGGAGTCTACAATGAGCAGTTCTTC. It is translated as CASSPQVGLAGVYNEQFF.